The T cell receptor (beta chain) described here comes from a study of CD8 T cells in ankylosing spondylitis. This clonotype occurred a few times. Its cognate antigen is unknown. General observations from the study: Disease-linked clones reportedly showed significant enrichment in matched ankylosing spondylitis synovial fluid. Disease-associated clones were CD8+ and fairly uncommon in peripheral blood.

With V trimmed by 2 bases and J by 6 bases, 7 bases remained unmatched. This CDR3 comprises 16 residues. Libraries of TCR beta came from quantitative 5'-RACE with molecular barcodes. TCRdb re-called the 5' RACE reads with MiXCR, one entry per CDR3 protein. Of some 30,000 distinct CDR3 sequences in the sample, roughly 6.8% are singletons; the top ten hold about 10%. The receptor comes from a male donor with ankylosing spondylitis or in good health (not recorded which). The sequencing input was blood, either unsorted or a sorted T cell fraction (not recorded which). The J gene is TRBJ2-2, the V gene TRBV23-1; 9 bases align to TRBD2. TRBV23-1 is given ORF status, its function remaining uncertain. The DNA of the CDR3 is TGCGCCAGCAGTCAAGGACTAGCGACGACGGCCGGGGAGCTGTTTTTT. This gives the protein CASSQGLATTAGELFF.